Listed here are 16 T cell receptor beta chains from one sample, sequenced in a study of cytomegalovirus exposure and HLA in healthy donors. PCR employed 60 Vbeta and 13 Jbeta primers. Method: immunoSEQ multiplex PCR; TCRdb's copy keeps in-frame clones and lacks some. The sample holds 60,000 to 70,000 clones; roughly four fifths are singletons and the top ten take over 6%. Sequencing used PBMCs. The source of these receptors is a man in his forties or fifties in good health and CMV-seronegative.

This clone has a handful of counts. This sequence joins TRBV6-1 and TRBJ2-7, with TRBD2 matching over 10 bases. The J segment lost 2 bases and the V segment lost 8 bases, leaving 6 bases of the junction unmatched. Germline CDR1 is MNHNS and CDR2 is SASEGT. CDR3 length: 14 residues. The CDR3 coding sequence is TGTGCCAGCGGAAGGACTAGCGGTACCTACGAGCAGTACTTC. This codes for CASGRTSGTYEQYF.

This rearrangement joins TRBV5-1 to TRBJ1-1, with a weak D call TRBD1 (6 bases). The ends were cut back, 0 bases at V and 1 base at J, with 13 bases in the middle. CDR1 is SGHRS, CDR2 YFSETQ, per germline. The CDR3 extends over 16 amino acids. The CDR3 region is CASSLDRALRNTEAFF. The CDR3 nucleotides are TGCGCCAGCAGCTTGGACAGGGCATTGAGGAACACTGAAGCTTTCTTT.

This clone was counted a few times. This chain uses TRBV14 with TRBJ1-6, with TRBD1 identical over 10 bases. Germline loops: CDR1 SGHDN, CDR2 FVKESK. Losses at the gene ends were 1 base for V and 10 bases for J; bases not matched to a gene: 4. The CDR3 runs to 15 residues. As DNA, the CDR3 is TGTGCCAGCAGCCAAGGAGGGACAGGGGTCTCACCCCTCCACTTT. Its translation: CASSQGGTGVSPLHF.

This clone was observed a single time. The chain has TRBV6-5 and TRBJ2-7, with TRBD1 matching 10 bases. V lost 7 bases, J lost 7 bases, and 7 bases stayed unmatched. The CDR3 totals 13 residues. Germline V lookup: CDR1 MNHEY, CDR2 SVGAGI. CDR3 nucleotides: TGTGCCAGCACCAGGACAGGGGGAGGGGAGCAGTACTTC. Its translation: CASTRTGGGEQYF.

The chain joins TRBV28 to TRBJ1-2; TRBD1 agrees at 7 bases. This CDR3 contains 16 residues. Germline V gene sequence: CDR1 MDHEN, CDR2 SYDVKM. The trim removed 6 bases at V and 1 base at J, leaving 11 bases unmatched. CDR3 loop: CASSATGLEYNYGYTF. The CDR3 region has the DNA TGTGCCAGCAGCGCGACAGGGTTAGAGTATAACTATGGCTACACCTTC.

This chain uses TRBV29-1 with TRBJ2-5; D not resolved. The DNA end is more similar to TRBJ2-7, so the J call may be wrong. Per the germline V gene, CDR1 is SQVTM and CDR2 is ANQGSEA. The CDR3 length is 13 residues. This CDR3 reads CSVGQAPSYEQYF. The CDR3 DNA follows: TGCAGCGTTGGGCAGGCCCCCTCCTACGAGCAGTACTTC.

The gene calls are TRBV5-6 and TRBJ1-4, with D hard to call. V lost 4 bases and J lost 3, with 13 bases in between. The CDR3 covers 15 residues. CDR1 and CDR2 from the germline V gene are SGHDT and YYEEEE. The CDR3 spells CASSVRDTPNEKLFF. DNA of the CDR3: TGTGCCAGCAGCGTACGGGATACTCCTAATGAAAAACTGTTTTTT. Full variable domain (missing parts from reference TRBV5-6 and TRBJ1-4): DAGVTQSPTHLIKTRGQQVTLRCSPKSGHDTVSWYQQALGQGPQFIFQYYEEEERQRGNFPDRFSGHQFPNYSSELNVNALLLGDSALYLCASSVRDTPNEKLFFGSGTQLSVL.

This rearrangement joins TRBV7-9 to TRBJ2-1; 8 bases agree with TRBD1. CDR3 size: 16 residues. Germline V gene sequence: CDR1 SEHNR, CDR2 FQNEAQ (reference sequence). The V segment lost 0 bases and the J segment 0 bases; nucleotides outside the gene matches: 1. The CDR3 coding sequence is TGTGCCAGCAGCTTAGCCGGGACAGGCTCCTACAATGAGCAGTTCTTC. Translating gives CASSLAGTGSYNEQFF.

The V gene is TRBV6-5, the J gene TRBJ2-7, with 8 nucleotides matching TRBD2. The germline V gene has CDR1 MNHEY and CDR2 SVGAGI. This CDR3 region has 15 residues. Trimming removed 4 bases from V and 3 bases from J; junction bases left unmatched: 8. For the CDR3, the DNA is TGTGCCAGCAGTTCCTCGGGACTAGTTTTCTACGAGCAGTACTTC. Its protein product is CASSSSGLVFYEQYF.

V and J are TRBV2 and TRBJ2-3, with 8 bases matching TRBD2. CDR3 length: 15 residues. The V segment lost 7 bases and the J segment 7 bases; nucleotides outside the gene matches: 13. CDR1 SNHLY and CDR2 FYNNEI come from the germline V gene. The CDR3: CASKGELAVLNTQYF. DNA for the CDR3: TGTGCCAGCAAGGGTGAACTAGCGGTCCTGAATACGCAGTATTTT.

The chain couples TRBV7-2 to TRBJ2-7; possible D gene TRBD2, 5 bases. Trimming removed 4 bases at V and 6 bases at J, with 19 bases between. The CDR3 consists of 15 residues. The germline V gene has CDR1 SGHTA and CDR2 FQGNSA. The CDR3 region is CASSSTSPLASEQYF. DNA for the CDR3: TGTGCCAGCAGCTCCACGTCTCCTCTAGCATCCGAGCAGTACTTC. Full variable domain (rest looked up from reference TRBV7-2 and TRBJ2-7): GAGVSQSPSNKVTEKGKDVELRCDPISGHTALYWYRQSLGQGLEFLIYFQGNSAPDKSGLPSDRFSAERTGGSVSTLTIQRTQQEDSAVYLCASSSTSPLASEQYFGPGTRLTVT.

The chain joins TRBV6-4 to TRBJ1-1, with TRBD1 matching 8 bases. From germline, CDR1 is MRHNA and CDR2 SNTAGT. V lost 5 bases, J lost 4 bases, and 9 bases stayed unmatched. This CDR3 spans 15 amino acids. DNA for the CDR3: TGTGCCAGCAGTAACACGGACAGGGAAGGCACTGAAGCTTTCTTT. Protein sequence: CASSNTDREGTEAFF.

This clone was observed a handful of times. The rearrangement joins TRBV5-1 to TRBJ2-5; the match to TRBD2 covers 7 bases. The V gene's germline CDR1 is SGHRS and CDR2 YFSETQ. Trimming removed 1 base from V and 2 bases from J; junction bases left unmatched: 2. This CDR3 has 14 residues. The CDR3 sequence: CASSLWGGQETQYF. Here the CDR3 DNA reads TGCGCCAGCAGCTTGTGGGGGGGACAAGAGACCCAGTACTTC.

V usage is TRBV25-1 and J usage is TRBJ2-3; 11 bases are a match to TRBD2. The J segment lost 4 bases and the V segment lost 5 bases, leaving 8 bases of the junction unmatched. This CDR3 region has 16 residues. Germline V gene data show CDR1 as MGHDK and CDR2 as SYGVNS. The CDR3 DNA follows: TGTGCCAGCAGTATGCTAGCGGGGGGAATTTCAGATACGCAGTATTTT. Residues: CASSMLAGGISDTQYF.

This rearrangement joins TRBV2 to TRBJ2-3, with 7 bases matching TRBD2. CDR1 is SNHLY and CDR2 is FYNNEI in the germline V gene. This CDR3 contains 14 residues. The junction had 8 bases not matched to a gene; V was cut back by 6 bases and J by 5 bases. This chain's CDR3 is CASRGVAGLDTQYF. CDR3 coding DNA: TGTGCCAGCAGGGGTGTAGCGGGCCTAGATACGCAGTATTTT.

This clone was seen more than once but under ten times. The V and J genes are TRBV7-9 and TRBJ1-1; D unresolved. There are 12 residues in the CDR3. Germline V lookup: CDR1 SEHNR, CDR2 FQNEAQ (reference sequence). The V end lost 2 bases, the J end lost 6 bases, and 7 bases lay between the germline ends. The CDR3 loop reads CASSLSPAEAFF. CDR3 bases: TGTGCCAGCAGCTTATCCCCGGCTGAAGCTTTCTTT. Together with reference TRBV7-9 and TRBJ1-1, the CDR3 gives the full variable domain: DTGVSQNPRHKITKRGQNVTFRCDPISEHNRLYWYRQTLGQGPEFLTYFQNEAQLEKSRLLSDRFSAERPKGSFSTLEIQRTEQGDSAMYLCASSLSPAEAFFGQGTRLTVV.